The sequence of this TCR beta chain was determined in a study of technical replicates of blood from several donors (dated by TCRdb to about 2017). The library was made by the immunoSEQ multiplex PCR assay. Entries here come from immuneACCESS through TCRdb and include only in-frame sequences with V and J called. Some clones fail to appear in such tables; in the studies checked, an unresolved V gene covers under half of the shortfall, and the cause of the remainder is unknown. Within this sample are about 100,000 clones, with approximately 95% of them counted one time only. The top ten constitute 0.34% of the sample. With regard to this clone: Its specific antigen is unknown. The record has no base qualities; no much larger clone is one base away.

V and J are trimmed by 7 bases and 2 bases, and the gene matches miss 11 bases of the junction. The germline V gene (reference sequence) supplies CDR1 MNHEY and CDR2 SMNVEV. The CDR3 measures 16 amino acids from cysteine to phenylalanine. The read is trimmed to its CDR3 DNA, 48 bases read in frame from base 1. The clonotype originates from a human donor in good health. The chain was built from TRBV27 and TRBJ2-5; the junction holds 9 bases that match TRBD2. Sequenced input: T cells isolated from PBMCs. The CDR3 region has the sequence CASNRKREVPQETQYF. The sequence in DNA is TGTGCCAGCAATAGGAAGCGGGAGGTACCACAAGAGACCCAGTACTTC.